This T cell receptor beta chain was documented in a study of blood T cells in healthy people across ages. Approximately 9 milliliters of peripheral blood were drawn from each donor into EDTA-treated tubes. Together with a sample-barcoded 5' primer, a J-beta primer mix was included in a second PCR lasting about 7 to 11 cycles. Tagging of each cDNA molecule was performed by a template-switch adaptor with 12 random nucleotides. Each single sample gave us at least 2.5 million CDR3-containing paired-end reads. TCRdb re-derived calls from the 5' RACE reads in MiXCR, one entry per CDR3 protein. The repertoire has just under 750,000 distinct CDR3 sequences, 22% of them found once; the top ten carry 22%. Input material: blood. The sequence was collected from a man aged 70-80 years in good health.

CDR3 bases: TGCAGTGTTAGGCCCCTTCTCGGAATGGCTGGAAACACCATATATTTT. Translation gives CSVRPLLGMAGNTIYF. This chain uses TRBV20-1 with TRBJ1-3; no firm D call. Trimming left V 7 bases short and J 2 bases short, with 21 bases between. CDR3 length: 16 amino acids. Germline CDR1 DFQATT, CDR2 SNEGSKA (reference sequence).